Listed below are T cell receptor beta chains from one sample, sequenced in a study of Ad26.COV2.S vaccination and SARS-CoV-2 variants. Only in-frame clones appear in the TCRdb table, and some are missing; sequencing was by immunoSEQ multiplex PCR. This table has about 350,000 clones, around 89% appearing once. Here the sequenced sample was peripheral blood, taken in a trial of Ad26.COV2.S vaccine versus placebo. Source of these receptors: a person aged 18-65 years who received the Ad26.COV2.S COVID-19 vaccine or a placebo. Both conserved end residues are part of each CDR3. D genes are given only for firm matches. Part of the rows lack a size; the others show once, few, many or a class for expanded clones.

CDR3aa: CASSQGRDTEAFF
CDR3nt: TGTGCCAGTAGCCAGGGCAGAGACACTGAAGCTTTCTTT
abundance: .
len: 13
j_gene: TRBJ1-1
v_gene: TRBV19
d_gene: .

CDR3aa: CASSLVQKNTGELFF
CDR3nt: TGCGCCAGCAGCTTGGTTCAGAAGAACACCGGGGAGCTGTTTTTT
abundance: .
len: 15
j_gene: TRBJ2-2
v_gene: TRBV5-1
d_gene: .

CDR3aa: CASSLGTGGNPEAFF
CDR3nt: TGTGCCAGCAGTTTGGGAACAGGGGGGAACCCTGAAGCTTTCTTT
abundance: once
len: 15
j_gene: TRBJ1-1
v_gene: TRBV28
d_gene: TRBD1

CDR3aa: CASFTGQGALNTEAFF
CDR3nt: TGTGCCAGCTTCACCGGACAGGGGGCTTTAAACACTGAAGCTTTCTTT
abundance: .
len: 16
j_gene: TRBJ1-1
v_gene: TRBV28
d_gene: TRBD1

CDR3aa: CASSQAGQGYDTDTQYF
CDR3nt: TGTGCCAGCAGCCAAGCGGGACAGGGTTACGACACAGATACGCAGTATTTT
abundance: .
len: 17
j_gene: TRBJ2-3
v_gene: TRBV3-1/TRBV3-2
d_gene: TRBD1

CDR3aa: CAISEQGYNEQFF
CDR3nt: TGTGCCATCAGCGAACAGGGATACAATGAGCAGTTCTTC
abundance: .
len: 13
j_gene: TRBJ2-1
v_gene: TRBV10-3
d_gene: .

CDR3aa: CASSPRNTGELFF
CDR3nt: TGTGCCAGCAGCCCCAGAAACACCGGGGAGCTGTTTTTT
abundance: .
len: 13
j_gene: TRBJ2-2
v_gene: TRBV3-1/TRBV3-2
d_gene: .

CDR3aa: CASSIVWAGGNEQFF
CDR3nt: TGTGCCAGTAGTATAGTTTGGGCGGGAGGGAATGAGCAGTTCTTC
abundance: .
len: 15
j_gene: TRBJ2-1
v_gene: TRBV19
d_gene: TRBD2

CDR3aa: CASSSPGQDNSPLHF
CDR3nt: TGTGCCAGCAGTAGTCCGGGACAGGATAATTCACCCCTCCACTTT
abundance: .
len: 15
j_gene: TRBJ1-6
v_gene: TRBV7-2
d_gene: TRBD1

CDR3aa: CASSTNPGNTIYF
CDR3nt: TGTGCCAGTAGTACGAATCCTGGAAACACCATATATTTT
abundance: .
len: 13
j_gene: TRBJ1-3
v_gene: TRBV19
d_gene: .

CDR3aa: CASSLRGLAGDGRELFF
CDR3nt: TGTGCCAGCAGCCTGAGAGGACTAGCGGGAGACGGACGGGAGCTGTTTTTT
abundance: .
len: 17
j_gene: TRBJ2-2
v_gene: TRBV4-2
d_gene: TRBD2

CDR3aa: CASSQVESAKNIQYF
CDR3nt: TGCGCCAGCAGCCAAGTGGAGTCAGCCAAAAACATTCAGTACTTC
abundance: .
len: 15
j_gene: TRBJ2-4
v_gene: TRBV4-1
d_gene: .

CDR3aa: CASARQGYGYTF
CDR3nt: TGTGCCAGCGCTCGCCAGGGCTATGGCTACACCTTC
abundance: .
len: 12
j_gene: TRBJ1-2
v_gene: TRBV27
d_gene: .

CDR3aa: CASSETGAHEQYF
CDR3nt: TGTGCCAGCTCCGAAACAGGGGCCCACGAGCAGTACTTC
abundance: .
len: 13
j_gene: TRBJ2-7
v_gene: TRBV18
d_gene: TRBD1

CDR3aa: CASSPVVGGYQETQYF
CDR3nt: TGTGCCAGCTCACCCGTGGTGGGTGGGTACCAAGAGACCCAGTACTTC
abundance: .
len: 16
j_gene: TRBJ2-5
v_gene: TRBV18
d_gene: .

CDR3aa: CASSPVVLGNYEQYF
CDR3nt: TGTGCCAGCAGCCCCGTAGTGTTGGGTAATTACGAGCAGTACTTC
abundance: .
len: 15
j_gene: TRBJ2-7
v_gene: TRBV7-8
d_gene: .

CDR3aa: CASSRDGINYGYTF
CDR3nt: TGTGCCAGCAGCCGGGACGGAATTAACTATGGCTACACCTTC
abundance: .
len: 14
j_gene: TRBJ1-2
v_gene: TRBV7-9
d_gene: .

CDR3aa: CASSLLRLAYGRSYEQYF
CDR3nt: TGTGCCAGCAGCTTATTACGGCTAGCCTACGGACGCTCCTACGAGCAGTACTTC
abundance: once
len: 18
j_gene: TRBJ2-7
v_gene: TRBV7-2
d_gene: .

CDR3aa: CASSLRLASYNEQFF
CDR3nt: TGTGCCAGCAGCTTACGGCTAGCGAGCTACAATGAGCAGTTCTTC
abundance: .
len: 15
j_gene: TRBJ2-1
v_gene: TRBV13
d_gene: .

CDR3aa: CASSYSTGGFGNTIYF
CDR3nt: TGTGCCAGCAGTTACTCGACAGGGGGATTCGGAAACACCATATATTTT
abundance: .
len: 16
j_gene: TRBJ1-3
v_gene: TRBV6-2/TRBV6-3
d_gene: TRBD1

CDR3aa: CASSLQGGFEKLFF
CDR3nt: TGCGCCAGCAGCTTACAGGGCGGGTTTGAAAAACTGTTTTTT
abundance: .
len: 14
j_gene: TRBJ1-4
v_gene: TRBV5-1
d_gene: .

CDR3aa: CASSSAGGPGNEQFF
CDR3nt: TGTGCCAGCAGCTCAGCGGGGGGGCCTGGAAATGAGCAGTTCTTC
abundance: once
len: 15
j_gene: TRBJ2-1
v_gene: TRBV5-8
d_gene: TRBD2

CDR3aa: CASNSGYSNQPQHF
CDR3nt: TGTGCCAGCAACTCAGGGTATAGCAATCAGCCCCAGCATTTT
abundance: .
len: 14
j_gene: TRBJ1-5
v_gene: TRBV28
d_gene: .

CDR3aa: CASSPRMAVDYGYTF
CDR3nt: TGTGCCAGCAGTCCGCGGATGGCCGTGGACTATGGCTACACCTTC
abundance: once
len: 15
j_gene: TRBJ1-2
v_gene: TRBV28
d_gene: .

CDR3aa: CAISGPVNTEAFF
CDR3nt: TGTGCCATCAGTGGGCCAGTGAACACTGAAGCTTTCTTT
abundance: .
len: 13
j_gene: TRBJ1-1
v_gene: TRBV10-3
d_gene: .

CDR3aa: CAWGGPKGNGYTF
CDR3nt: TGTGCCTGGGGCGGACCAAAAGGTAATGGCTACACCTTC
abundance: .
len: 13
j_gene: TRBJ1-2
v_gene: TRBV30
d_gene: .

CDR3aa: CASSPGTGEYEQYF
CDR3nt: TGTGCCAGCAGCCCCGGGACAGGGGAATACGAGCAGTACTTC
abundance: .
len: 14
j_gene: TRBJ2-7
v_gene: TRBV5-4
d_gene: TRBD1

CDR3aa: CASSLNRGNEQFF
CDR3nt: TGTGCCAGCAGTTTAAACAGGGGGAATGAGCAGTTCTTC
abundance: once
len: 13
j_gene: TRBJ2-1
v_gene: TRBV12-3/TRBV12-4
d_gene: TRBD1

CDR3aa: CSVVAIGGTEAFF
CDR3nt: TGCAGCGTTGTTGCTATTGGGGGAACTGAAGCTTTCTTT
abundance: .
len: 13
j_gene: TRBJ1-1
v_gene: TRBV29-1
d_gene: .

CDR3aa: CATSDRATGLNEQFF
CDR3nt: TGTGCCACCAGTGACCGCGCAACAGGGTTGAATGAGCAGTTCTTC
abundance: .
len: 15
j_gene: TRBJ2-1
v_gene: TRBV24-1
d_gene: .

CDR3aa: CASSVGNSYNEQFF
CDR3nt: TGTGCCAGCAGCGTAGGGAACTCCTACAATGAGCAGTTCTTC
abundance: .
len: 14
j_gene: TRBJ2-1
v_gene: TRBV9
d_gene: .

CDR3aa: CASSQWRGRRETQYF
CDR3nt: TGTGCCAGTAGTCAGTGGAGGGGGCGCCGGGAGACCCAGTACTTC
abundance: .
len: 15
j_gene: TRBJ2-5
v_gene: TRBV19
d_gene: .

CDR3aa: CASSLLGTLNTEAFF
CDR3nt: TGTGCCAGCAGCTTATTGGGGACTTTGAACACTGAAGCTTTCTTT
abundance: .
len: 15
j_gene: TRBJ1-1
v_gene: TRBV7-3
d_gene: .

CDR3aa: CAWTLGIRTQYF
CDR3nt: TGTGCCTGGACTCTAGGTATACGCACGCAGTATTTT
abundance: .
len: 12
j_gene: TRBJ2-3
v_gene: TRBV30
d_gene: .

CDR3aa: CASSEVSYEQYF
CDR3nt: TGTGCCAGCAGTGAAGTCTCCTACGAGCAGTACTTC
abundance: .
len: 12
j_gene: TRBJ2-7
v_gene: TRBV6-1
d_gene: .

CDR3aa: CASSLAGGNEQFF
CDR3nt: TGTGCCAGCAGCTTAGCGGGTGGAAATGAGCAGTTCTTC
abundance: .
len: 13
j_gene: TRBJ2-1
v_gene: TRBV7-9
d_gene: .

CDR3aa: CASSLGTEGEQFF
CDR3nt: TGCGCCAGCAGCTTGGGGACAGAGGGTGAGCAGTTCTTC
abundance: .
len: 13
j_gene: TRBJ2-1
v_gene: TRBV5-1
d_gene: .

CDR3aa: CASRSGTTRNEQFF
CDR3nt: TGTGCCAGCAGATCCGGGACTACTAGGAATGAGCAGTTCTTC
abundance: .
len: 14
j_gene: TRBJ2-1
v_gene: TRBV6-6
d_gene: TRBD2

CDR3aa: CASSQGRVAFF
CDR3nt: TGTGCCAGCAGCCAAGGGCGAGTGGCTTTCTTT
abundance: .
len: 11
j_gene: TRBJ1-1
v_gene: TRBV14
d_gene: .

CDR3aa: CASSYRTGVGSPLHF
CDR3nt: TGTGCCAGCAGTTACCGGACAGGGGTGGGGTCACCCCTCCACTTT
abundance: once
len: 15
j_gene: TRBJ1-6
v_gene: TRBV6-5
d_gene: TRBD1

CDR3aa: CASSLVSASYEQYF
CDR3nt: TGTGCCAGCAGCTTAGTGTCAGCTTCCTACGAGCAGTACTTC
abundance: .
len: 14
j_gene: TRBJ2-7
v_gene: TRBV7-8
d_gene: .

CDR3aa: CSVEDPVREVSYNEQFF
CDR3nt: TGCAGCGTTGAAGATCCGGTGAGGGAGGTTTCCTACAATGAGCAGTTCTTC
abundance: .
len: 17
j_gene: TRBJ2-1
v_gene: TRBV29-1
d_gene: .

CDR3aa: CASSSGQGATDTQYF
CDR3nt: TGTGCCAGCAGTTCGGGACAGGGGGCGACAGATACGCAGTATTTT
abundance: .
len: 15
j_gene: TRBJ2-3
v_gene: TRBV28
d_gene: TRBD1

CDR3aa: CASSISSGVGGVSGYTF
CDR3nt: TGTGCCAGTAGTATCTCCTCGGGTGTAGGGGGAGTGTCCGGCTACACCTTC
abundance: .
len: 17
j_gene: TRBJ1-2
v_gene: TRBV19
d_gene: .

CDR3aa: CASSLMAGYNEQFF
CDR3nt: TGTGCCAGCAGCTTAATGGCGGGTTACAATGAGCAGTTCTTC
abundance: .
len: 14
j_gene: TRBJ2-1
v_gene: TRBV7-9
d_gene: .

CDR3aa: CASSLQGARGNTGELFF
CDR3nt: TGTGCCAGCAGTTTACAAGGTGCTAGGGGGAACACCGGGGAGCTGTTTTTT
abundance: .
len: 17
j_gene: TRBJ2-2
v_gene: TRBV28
d_gene: .

CDR3aa: CASSLEAARGTEAFF
CDR3nt: TGTGCCAGCAGCTTAGAGGCTGCCAGGGGCACTGAAGCTTTCTTT
abundance: .
len: 15
j_gene: TRBJ1-1
v_gene: TRBV7-9
d_gene: .

CDR3aa: CASSLFPATEAFF
CDR3nt: TGTGCCAGCAGTTTATTCCCCGCTACTGAAGCTTTCTTT
abundance: .
len: 13
j_gene: TRBJ1-1
v_gene: TRBV27
d_gene: .